This T cell receptor beta chain was sequenced in a study of cytomegalovirus exposure and HLA in healthy donors. Between the trimmed V and J ends, which lost 4 bases and 2 bases, there was a span of 17 bases. The CDR3 runs 17 residues. Per the germline V gene, CDR1 is SGHDN and CDR2 is FVKESK. The PCR made use of 60 Vbeta and 13 Jbeta primers. Method: immunoSEQ multiplex PCR; TCRdb's copy keeps in-frame clones and lacks some. There are around 160,000 clones in the sample; about 77% occur only once, and 7.4% lies in the top ten. The sequenced material came from PBMCs. This sequence joins TRBV14 and TRBJ2-2; tentative D call: TRBD1 (6 bases). The TCR originated in a male donor in good health and CMV-seropositive. The CDR3 region is CASSPSPGQTNTGELFF. The CDR3 nucleotides read TGTGCCAGCAGCCCTAGCCCCGGACAGACCAACACCGGGGAGCTGTTTTTT.